The 20 T cell receptor beta chains reported below all come from one sample, sequenced in a study of blood T cells in healthy people across ages. PCR was performed a second time for about 7 to 11 cycles using a sample-barcoded 5' primer and a J-beta primer mix. A single record per CDR3 protein comes from TCRdb applying MiXCR to the 5' RACE reads. The sample gives approximately 800,000 distinct CDR3 sequences, more than 35% of which show up once; less than 20% is in the top ten. Sequenced sample: blood. Receptor source: a man older than 75 in good health.

V usage is TRBV7-9 and J usage is TRBJ1-4; D ambiguous. Germline loops: CDR1 SEHNR, CDR2 FQNEAQ (reference sequence). This CDR3 has 15 residues. V gave up 7 bases and J gave up 3 bases, with 15 bases separating them. The CDR3 DNA is TGTGCCAGCACTCCCTTGGGGTCACCTAATGAAAAACTGTTTTTT. It yields the protein CASTPLGSPNEKLFF.

The J gene is TRBJ1-4, the V gene TRBV12-3 or TRBV12-4, with a tentative D call TRBD1 (5 bases). V lost 6 bases and J 5 bases, leaving 19 bases between the germline ends. The CDR3 runs to 16 residues. The DNA of the CDR3 is TGTGCCAGCAGCGCCCTCGGGGGATTCGGGAATGAAAAACTGTTTTTT. It encodes CASSALGGFGNEKLFF.

This clonotype was counted a few times. The chain employs TRBV10-3 and TRBJ2-7; D uncertain. Trimming stripped 6 bases from V and 0 bases from J, with 15 bases between. The CDR3 contains 15 residues. Germline CDR1 ENHRY, CDR2 SYGVKD. The CDR3 is CAIRERSSSSYEQYF. Here the CDR3 DNA reads TGTGCCATCAGGGAGAGGTCTTCGAGCTCCTACGAGCAGTACTTC.

CDR3 nucleotide sequence: TGTGCCAGCACCAAGGAATCCTATGGCTACACCTTC. Amino acids: CASTKESYGYTF. The chain uses TRBV12-3 or TRBV12-4 and TRBJ1-2; D unclear. Trimming removed 7 bases from V and 4 bases from J, with 10 bases in between. The CDR3 is made up of 12 amino acids.

The chain uses TRBV11-2 and TRBJ2-5; D gene uncertain. TRBJ2-7 explains the end of the DNA better; the J call may be wrong. The germline CDR1 and CDR2 sequences are SGHAT and FQNNGV. This CDR3 spans 14 amino acids. CDR3 region: CASSLLETTYEQYF. The CDR3 region has the DNA TGTGCCAGCAGCTTACTGGAGACAACCTACGAGCAGTACTTC.

The chain has TRBV5-1 and TRBJ2-7, with 11 bases lining up with TRBD2. Germline lookup yields CDR1 SGHRS and CDR2 YFSETQ. V shed 4 bases, J shed 6 bases, and the junction held 9 bases outside the gene matches. The length of the CDR3 is 15 residues. In DNA, the CDR3 is TGCGCCAGCAGCGGTCTAGCGGGAGGTTTCCCCGAGCAGTACTTC. This codes for CASSGLAGGFPEQYF.

The chain combines TRBV12-3 or TRBV12-4 with TRBJ2-1; 8 bases align to TRBD2. V gave up 7 bases and J gave up 10 bases; unmatched junction bases: 12. There are 14 residues in the CDR3. Here the CDR3 reads CASTFVGLVQEQFF. DNA of the CDR3: TGTGCCAGCACTTTCGTGGGACTAGTCCAGGAGCAGTTCTTC.

Details on this clonotype: Being one base from a much bigger clone, this may be a read error. This chain uses TRBV25-1 with TRBJ2-1; D unresolved. Trimming shortened V by 4 bases and J by 5 bases, and 3 bases separated the two germline ends. The germline gives CDR1 MGHDK, CDR2 SYGVNS. CDR3 length equals 11 residues. CDR3 sequence reads: CASSVDNEQFF. DNA of the CDR3: TGTGCCAGCAGTGTCGACAATGAGCAGTTCTTC.

The rearrangement joins TRBV7-6 to TRBJ2-1, with D perhaps matching TRBD2 (5 bases). Germline V gene sequence: CDR1 SGHVS, CDR2 FNYEAQ. The CDR3 is 14 amino acids. With 5 bases removed from V and 7 bases from J, the gap between germline ends came to 15 bases. CDR3 bases: TGTGCCAGCAGCCCGTGGACTGATGGAAATGAGCAGTTCTTC. This sequence encodes CASSPWTDGNEQFF.

The genes are TRBV7-2 and TRBJ2-1, with 7 bases that match TRBD2. Germline CDR1 SGHTA, CDR2 FQGNSA. This CDR3 has 17 amino acids. Germline trimming cut 1 base from V and 1 base from J; bases unmatched to any gene: 7. This chain's CDR3 is CASSLDLRTRSYNEQFF. In nucleotides, the CDR3 is TGTGCCAGCAGCTTAGATCTTCGGACTAGATCCTACAATGAGCAGTTCTTC.

This chain joins TRBV5-1 and TRBJ2-7, with 8 bases lining up with TRBD2. J gave up 2 bases and V 0 bases, and 7 bases lay outside the gene matches. The CDR3 covers 16 residues. The V gene's germline CDR1 is SGHRS and CDR2 YFSETQ. CDR3 protein: CASSLGTAGAAYEQYF. The CDR3 nucleotides read TGCGCCAGCAGCTTGGGTACAGCGGGGGCCGCCTACGAGCAGTACTTC.

In the case of this clonotype: At one of its ends the junction is not consistent with the germline gene, which may arise from a read error. The chain has TRBV5-1 and TRBJ2-3; 9 bases map to TRBD2. The CDR3 is 15 amino acids. Germline assignment: CDR1 SGHRS and CDR2 YFSETQ. CDR3 region: CTSSTLAGNTDTQYF. CDR3 DNA sequence: TGCACCAGCAGTACTCTAGCGGGGAACACAGATACGCAGTATTTT.

The sample holds many counts of this clonotype. This rearrangement joins TRBV13 to TRBJ1-1, with D possibly matching TRBD1 (5 bases). This CDR3 region has 15 residues. Germline V gene sequence: CDR1 PRHDT, CDR2 FYEKMQ (reference sequence). Trimming stripped 6 bases from V and 0 bases from J, with 14 bases between. CDR3 loop: CASRTRGEMNTEAFF. The CDR3 coding sequence is TGTGCCAGCAGGACCCGGGGGGAGATGAACACTGAAGCTTTCTTT.

This chain connects TRBV4-3 to TRBJ2-1; 9 bases agree with TRBD2. J lost 6 bases, V lost 6 bases, and 6 bases had no gene match. The V gene's germline CDR1 is LGHNA and CDR2 YSLEER. The CDR3 length is 14 residues. In nucleotides, the CDR3 is TGCGCCAGCAGTTTAGCGGGGGAGGTCAATGAGCAGTTCTTC. It yields the protein CASSLAGEVNEQFF.

This chain uses TRBV5-1 with TRBJ1-2, with 8 nucleotides matching TRBD1. The length of the CDR3 is 16 residues. V lost 2 bases and J lost 8; bases outside the gene matches: 14. Germline values: CDR1 SGHRS, CDR2 YFSETQ. CDR3 residues: CASSFSQDRASSGYTF. The CDR3 DNA follows: TGCGCCAGCAGCTTCTCACAGGACAGGGCCTCGAGCGGCTACACCTTC.

V is TRBV20-1 and J is TRBJ2-7, with TRBD2 identical over 9 bases. This CDR3 has 15 residues. Germline CDR1 DFQATT, CDR2 SNEGSKA (reference sequence). V lost 0 bases to trimming and J lost 1 base; unmatched junction nucleotides: 4. The CDR3 DNA sequence: TGCAGTGCTAGAGATAGCGGGAGTTATTCCTACGAGCAGTACTTC. It encodes CSARDSGSYSYEQYF.

This chain connects TRBV4-2 to TRBJ2-3; D may be TRBD2 (6 bases). V was shortened by 0 bases and J by 1 base, with 14 bases between the two germline ends. The germline V gene has CDR1 LGHNA and CDR2 YNFKEQ. The CDR3 loop spans 17 amino acids. The CDR3 spells CASSQDRAGGGTDTQYF. The CDR3 bases are TGTGCCAGCAGCCAAGACCGTGCGGGCGGGGGCACAGATACGCAGTATTTT.

This clonotype was recorded at least ten times. The chain has TRBV7-3 and TRBJ2-5; D not resolved. Per the germline V gene, CDR1 is SGHTA and CDR2 is FQGTGA. V was pared by 3 bases and J by 11 bases, with 13 bases between. The CDR3 sequence is 12 residues long. The CDR3: CASSLSFDEQYF. The CDR3 coding sequence is TGTGCCAGCAGCTTGAGTTTCGATGAGCAGTACTTC.

Of note for this clonotype: An end of the junction differs from the germline gene, which may be a read error. This chain uses TRBV5-6 with TRBJ2-4; D not resolved. The CDR3 runs to 14 residues. Germline-derived CDR1 and CDR2 are SGHDT and YYEEEE. CDR3 coding DNA: TGTGCCAGCAGCTTGGCAATTGGGAAAACCATTCAGTACTTC. Protein product: CASSLAIGKTIQYF.

This chain joins TRBV5-1 and TRBJ2-5; a possible D gene is TRBD2 (6 bases). The CDR3 extends over 15 amino acids. In germline, CDR1 is SGHRS, CDR2 YFSETQ. The V end was cut by 2 bases, the J end by 6 bases, with 17 bases between. The CDR3 loop is CASSFSAGNTKTQYF. CDR3 in DNA: TGCGCCAGCAGCTTTAGTGCGGGGAATACAAAGACCCAGTACTTC.